This is a list of T cell receptor beta chains from one sample in a study of T cell changes during pregnancy in multiple sclerosis. Profiling relied on immunoSEQ multiplex PCR, and the TCRdb table lists in-frame clones only, not all of them. Among 35,000 to 40,000 clones listed, approximately 89% were seen once. Sequences were derived from CD4+ T cells from peripheral blood mononuclear cells, sampled after pregnancy. All receptors derive from a female donor in good health, enrolled as a control in a pregnancy study. Each CDR3 is given with its conserved first and last residue. Each record gives: clone size, J gene, V gene, D gene, CDR3 protein, CDR3 DNA. D genes are given only for firm matches. Expanded clones get a size class; other rows say once, few or many, or leave the size out.

size: once
J: TRBJ1-5
V: TRBV28
D: TRBD1
CDR3: CASRTDRGNQPQHF
DNA: TGTGCCAGCAGAACCGACAGGGGCAATCAGCCCCAGCATTTT

size: .
J: TRBJ1-1
V: TRBV6-1
D: TRBD1
CDR3: CASTAQGAITEAFF
DNA: TGTGCCAGCACCGCACAGGGGGCGATCACTGAAGCTTTCTTT

size: once
J: TRBJ2-2
V: TRBV19
D: TRBD1
CDR3: CASSFTQTGSDTGELFF
DNA: TGTGCCAGTAGCTTCACACAGACAGGGTCGGACACCGGGGAGCTGTTTTTT

size: .
J: TRBJ1-3
V: TRBV6-5
D: .
CDR3: CASSSTGLSGNTIYF
DNA: TGTGCCAGCAGTTCCACAGGGCTCTCTGGAAACACCATATATTTT

size: .
J: TRBJ2-5
V: TRBV28
D: TRBD2
CDR3: CASSSPRSGRAGETQYF
DNA: TGTGCCAGCAGTTCCCCGCGTAGCGGGAGGGCCGGGGAGACCCAGTACTTC

size: .
J: TRBJ1-5
V: TRBV5-1
D: TRBD1
CDR3: CASSLGQGGQPQHF
DNA: TGCGCCAGCAGCTTGGGACAGGGCGGGCAGCCCCAGCATTTT

size: few
J: TRBJ1-1
V: TRBV5-1
D: .
CDR3: CASSPDSTEAFF
DNA: TGCGCCAGCAGCCCGGACAGCACTGAAGCTTTCTTT

size: once
J: TRBJ2-1
V: TRBV5-4
D: TRBD2
CDR3: CASSGGGAGGRLPQFF
DNA: TGTGCCAGCAGTGGCGGCGGCGCGGGGGGCCGGTTACCGCAGTTCTTC

size: .
J: TRBJ2-2
V: TRBV7-8
D: .
CDR3: CASSLSTGNPNTGELFF
DNA: TGTGCCAGCAGCTTAAGCACAGGGAACCCGAACACCGGGGAGCTGTTTTTT

size: once
J: TRBJ1-2
V: TRBV28
D: TRBD1
CDR3: CASSTPGQGYGYTF
DNA: TGTGCCAGCAGTACCCCGGGACAGGGTTATGGCTACACCTTC

size: .
J: TRBJ2-1
V: TRBV9
D: .
CDR3: CASSGTGTSISYNEQFF
DNA: TGTGCCAGCAGCGGCACCGGGACATCGATCTCCTACAATGAGCAGTTCTTC

size: .
J: TRBJ2-5
V: TRBV7-9
D: TRBD2
CDR3: CASSGTLAGVDETQYF
DNA: TGTGCCAGCAGCGGGACACTAGCGGGAGTTGACGAGACCCAGTACTTC

size: .
J: TRBJ2-2
V: TRBV9
D: .
CDR3: CASSVGLYTGELFF
DNA: TGTGCCAGCAGCGTAGGGCTGTACACCGGGGAGCTGTTTTTT

size: .
J: TRBJ2-7
V: TRBV7-3
D: .
CDR3: CASSYGDSPSYEQYF
DNA: TGTGCCAGCAGCTATGGCGACAGCCCCTCCTACGAGCAGTACTTC

size: .
J: TRBJ2-5
V: TRBV19
D: TRBD1
CDR3: CASSARGTGVETQYF
DNA: TGTGCCAGTAGTGCCCGTGGGACAGGGGTTGAGACCCAGTACTTC

size: .
J: TRBJ1-2
V: TRBV27
D: .
CDR3: CASSPPGGYGYTF
DNA: TGTGCCAGCAGCCCTCCGGGGGGCTATGGCTACACCTTC

size: .
J: TRBJ2-1
V: TRBV11-2
D: TRBD2
CDR3: CASSQYPRLATYNEQFF
DNA: TGTGCCAGCAGCCAGTATCCTCGACTAGCGACCTACAATGAGCAGTTCTTC

size: few
J: TRBJ2-2
V: TRBV7-6
D: .
CDR3: CASSPNKGGGTGELFF
DNA: TGTGCCAGCAGCCCTAACAAGGGGGGGGGCACCGGGGAGCTGTTTTTT

size: .
J: TRBJ2-7
V: TRBV5-6
D: .
CDR3: CASSWPLGHRYEQYF
DNA: TGTGCCAGCAGCTGGCCCCTGGGACACCGCTACGAGCAGTACTTC

size: .
J: TRBJ2-3
V: TRBV7-2
D: .
CDR3: CASSLNAGTQYF
DNA: TGTGCCAGCAGCTTGAACGCGGGGACGCAGTATTTT

size: .
J: TRBJ1-2
V: TRBV11-2
D: .
CDR3: CASSLQQARNYGYTF
DNA: TGTGCCAGCAGTTTGCAACAGGCCCGTAACTATGGCTACACCTTC

size: .
J: TRBJ2-2
V: TRBV9
D: .
CDR3: CASSPNTGELFF
DNA: TGTGCCAGCAGCCCTAACACCGGGGAGCTGTTTTTT

size: once
J: TRBJ2-3
V: TRBV9
D: TRBD2
CDR3: CASSSLGRGDTDTQYF
DNA: TGTGCCAGCAGCTCCTTGGGGCGGGGGGACACAGATACGCAGTATTTT

size: .
J: TRBJ2-7
V: TRBV10-3
D: .
CDR3: CAISGIASYEQYF
DNA: TGTGCCATCTCCGGGATTGCGTCCTACGAGCAGTACTTC

size: .
J: TRBJ2-1
V: TRBV5-6
D: TRBD2
CDR3: CASSSRGVAYNEQFF
DNA: TGTGCCAGCAGCAGCCGGGGGGTAGCCTACAATGAGCAGTTCTTC

size: .
J: TRBJ2-2
V: TRBV18
D: TRBD2
CDR3: CASSPTSAGVGELFF
DNA: TGTGCCAGCTCGCCTACTAGCGCCGGAGTGGGGGAGCTGTTTTTT

size: .
J: TRBJ2-7
V: TRBV5-6
D: .
CDR3: CASSLQGTYEQYF
DNA: TGTGCCAGCAGCTTGCAGGGCACCTACGAGCAGTACTTC

size: .
J: TRBJ2-7
V: TRBV27
D: TRBD1
CDR3: CASSQRQGRSSYEQYF
DNA: TGTGCCAGCAGTCAGCGACAGGGTCGGAGCTCCTACGAGCAGTACTTC

size: .
J: TRBJ2-7
V: TRBV29-1
D: TRBD1
CDR3: CSVERQGATPFGQYF
DNA: TGCAGCGTTGAGCGACAGGGGGCGACCCCTTTCGGGCAGTACTTC

size: .
J: TRBJ2-7
V: TRBV28
D: .
CDR3: CASRSLKGSYEQYF
DNA: TGTGCCAGCAGGTCCTTGAAAGGGAGCTACGAGCAGTACTTC

size: .
J: TRBJ2-7
V: TRBV2
D: .
CDR3: CASTADNSYEQYF
DNA: TGTGCCAGCACAGCCGACAACTCCTACGAGCAGTACTTC

size: once
J: TRBJ2-7
V: TRBV5-1
D: TRBD1
CDR3: CASSQTSGQGAREQYF
DNA: TGCGCCAGCAGCCAAACTTCGGGACAGGGGGCGCGGGAGCAGTACTTC

size: .
J: TRBJ2-7
V: TRBV5-4
D: TRBD2
CDR3: CASSPTSGGPKDYEQYF
DNA: TGTGCCAGCAGCCCGACTAGCGGGGGGCCGAAAGACTACGAGCAGTACTTC

size: .
J: TRBJ1-4
V: TRBV23-1
D: .
CDR3: CASSNPRGGQGRMGEKLFF
DNA: TGCGCCAGCAGCAACCCTCGGGGGGGGCAAGGGAGAATGGGTGAAAAACTGTTTTTT

size: .
J: TRBJ2-5
V: TRBV1
D: .
CDR3: CTSSQSEKEIQETQYF
DNA: TGCACCAGCAGCCAAAGCGAGAAGGAGATCCAAGAGACCCAGTACTTC

size: .
J: TRBJ2-7
V: TRBV27
D: TRBD2
CDR3: CASMRAGEQYF
DNA: TGTGCCAGCATGCGAGCGGGGGAGCAGTACTTC

size: .
J: TRBJ2-3
V: TRBV6-5
D: .
CDR3: CASSRDTDTQYF
DNA: TGTGCCAGCAGCCGAGATACAGATACGCAGTATTTT

size: .
J: TRBJ2-2
V: TRBV5-1
D: .
CDR3: CASSLAGGLNTGELFF
DNA: TGCGCCAGCAGCTTGGCCGGAGGTCTAAACACCGGGGAGCTGTTTTTT

size: .
J: TRBJ1-2
V: TRBV5-8
D: .
CDR3: CASSLAGRGGPYGYTF
DNA: TGTGCCAGCAGCTTGGCGGGAAGAGGAGGACCTTATGGCTACACCTTC

size: .
J: TRBJ2-1
V: TRBV5-1
D: TRBD2
CDR3: CASSPRLAGAEIDEQFF
DNA: TGCGCCAGCAGCCCCCGACTAGCGGGGGCCGAAATAGATGAGCAGTTCTTC

size: .
J: TRBJ1-6
V: TRBV7-7
D: TRBD1
CDR3: CASSLGTNDRERVRPLHF
DNA: TGTGCCAGCAGCTTAGGAACCAATGACAGGGAACGAGTCCGGCCCCTCCACTTT